This paragraph covers one T cell receptor (beta chain) sequence. CDR3 length: 15 residues. CDR1 and CDR2 (germline): SEHNR, FQNEAQ (reference sequence). With V trimmed by 5 bases and J by 1 base, 4 bases remained unmatched. This sample was included in a study of blood T cell repertoires in COVID-19. At the level of the study: Acute and convalescent COVID-19 samples came from the United States, Italy and Spain. In each case, the material was cDNA or gDNA derived from T cells, B-cell-depleted T cells, or PBMCs.

Per the study methods: Reference gene primer amplification in the assay estimated nucleated cell counts. The repertoire was sequenced with immunoSEQ multiplex PCR; TCRdb's copy has only in-frame clones and lacks some. V, J and clone size are taken as reported in that table, and D and trimming were inferred from the DNA itself. The sample lists about 180,000 clones; approximately 90% were seen once. The sample was peripheral blood. This sequence originates from a woman under 40 with acute or convalescent COVID-19. The chain employs TRBV7-9 and TRBJ2-2, with TRBD1 identical over 7 bases. The CDR3 loop reads CASSQGQLNTGELFF. The CDR3 DNA reads as TGTGCCAGCAGCCAGGGACAGCTGAACACCGGGGAGCTGTTTTTT.